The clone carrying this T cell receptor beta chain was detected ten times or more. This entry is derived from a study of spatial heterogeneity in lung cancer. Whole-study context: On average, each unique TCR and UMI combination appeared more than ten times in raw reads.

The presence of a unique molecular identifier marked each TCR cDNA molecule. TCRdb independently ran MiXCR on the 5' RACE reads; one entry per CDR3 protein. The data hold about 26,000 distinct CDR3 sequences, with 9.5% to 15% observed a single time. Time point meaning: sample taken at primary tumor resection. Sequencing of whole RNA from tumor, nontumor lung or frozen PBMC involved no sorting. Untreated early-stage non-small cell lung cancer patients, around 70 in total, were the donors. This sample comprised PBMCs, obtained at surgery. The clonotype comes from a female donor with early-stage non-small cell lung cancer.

The CDR3 DNA follows: TGTGCCAGCAGGGTCGGACAGGAGCTTCGGACCCAGTACTTC. Encoded protein: CASRVGQELRTQYF. The V call is TRBV6-5, the J call TRBJ2-5, with TRBD1 matching 7 bases. The length of the CDR3 is 14 residues. V shed 6 bases, J shed 7 bases, and the junction held 11 bases outside the gene matches. Germline V gene data show CDR1 as MNHEY and CDR2 as SVGAGI.